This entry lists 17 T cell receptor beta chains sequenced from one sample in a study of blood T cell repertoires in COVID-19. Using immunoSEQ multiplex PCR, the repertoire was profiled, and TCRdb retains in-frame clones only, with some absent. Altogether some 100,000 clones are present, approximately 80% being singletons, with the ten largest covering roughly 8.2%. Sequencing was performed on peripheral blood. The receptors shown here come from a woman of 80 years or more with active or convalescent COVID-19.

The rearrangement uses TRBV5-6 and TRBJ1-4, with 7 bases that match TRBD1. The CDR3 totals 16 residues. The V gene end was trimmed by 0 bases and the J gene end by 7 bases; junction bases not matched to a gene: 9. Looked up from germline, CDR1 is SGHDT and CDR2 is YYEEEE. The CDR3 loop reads CASSLGVTGSSEKLFF. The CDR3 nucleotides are TGTGCCAGCAGCTTGGGGGTGACAGGGTCCAGTGAAAAACTGTTTTTT.

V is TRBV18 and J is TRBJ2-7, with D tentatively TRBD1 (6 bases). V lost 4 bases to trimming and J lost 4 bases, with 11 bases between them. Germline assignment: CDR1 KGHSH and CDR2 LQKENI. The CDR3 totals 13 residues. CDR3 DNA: TGTGCCAGCTCACAGGGACAAGGTTACGAGCAGTACTTC. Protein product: CASSQGQGYEQYF.

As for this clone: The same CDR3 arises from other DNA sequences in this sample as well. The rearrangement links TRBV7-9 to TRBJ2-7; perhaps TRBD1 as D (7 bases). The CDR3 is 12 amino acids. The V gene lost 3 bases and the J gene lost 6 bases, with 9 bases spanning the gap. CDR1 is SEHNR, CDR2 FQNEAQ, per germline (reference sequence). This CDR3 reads CASSFQGGEQYF. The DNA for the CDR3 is TGTGCCAGCAGCTTCCAGGGGGGCGAGCAGTACTTC.

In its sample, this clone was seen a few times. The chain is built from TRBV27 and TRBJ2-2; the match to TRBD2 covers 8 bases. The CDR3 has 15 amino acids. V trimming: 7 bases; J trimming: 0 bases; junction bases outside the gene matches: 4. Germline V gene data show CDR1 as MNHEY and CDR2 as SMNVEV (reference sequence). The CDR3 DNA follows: TGTGCCAGCAATATACTAGCGGCGAACACCGGGGAGCTGTTTTTT. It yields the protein CASNILAANTGELFF.

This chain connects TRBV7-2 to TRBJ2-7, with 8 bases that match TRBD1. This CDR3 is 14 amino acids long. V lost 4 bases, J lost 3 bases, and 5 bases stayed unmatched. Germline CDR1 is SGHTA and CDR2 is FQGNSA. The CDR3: CASSYPTGVYEQYF. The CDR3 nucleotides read TGTGCCAGCAGCTACCCGACAGGGGTCTACGAGCAGTACTTC.

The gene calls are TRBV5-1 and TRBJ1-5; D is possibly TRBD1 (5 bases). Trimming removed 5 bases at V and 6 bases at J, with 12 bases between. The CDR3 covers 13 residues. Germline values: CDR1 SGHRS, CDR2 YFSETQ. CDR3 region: CASSRDGGQPQHF. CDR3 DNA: TGCGCCAGCAGTCGTGACGGGGGTCAGCCCCAGCATTTT.

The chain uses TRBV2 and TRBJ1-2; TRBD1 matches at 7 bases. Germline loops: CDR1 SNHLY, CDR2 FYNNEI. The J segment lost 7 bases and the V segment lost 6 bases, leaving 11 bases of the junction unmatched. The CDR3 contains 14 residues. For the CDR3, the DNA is TGTGCCAGCAGCGACCCACAGGGGCCGACTGGCTACACCTTC. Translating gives CASSDPQGPTGYTF. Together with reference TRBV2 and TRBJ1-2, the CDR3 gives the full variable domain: EPEVTQTPSHQVTQMGQEVILRCVPISNHLYFYWYRQILGQKVEFLVSFYNNEISEKSEIFDDQFSVERPDGSNFTLKIRSTKLEDSAMYFCASSDPQGPTGYTFGSGTRLTVV.

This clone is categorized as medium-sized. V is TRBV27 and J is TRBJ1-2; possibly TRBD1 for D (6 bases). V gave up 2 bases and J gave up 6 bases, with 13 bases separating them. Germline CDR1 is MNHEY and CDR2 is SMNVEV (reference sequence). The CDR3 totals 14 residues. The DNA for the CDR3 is TGTGCCAGCAGTTTAGCGGCAGGGGTCGATGGCTACACCTTC. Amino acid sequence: CASSLAAGVDGYTF.

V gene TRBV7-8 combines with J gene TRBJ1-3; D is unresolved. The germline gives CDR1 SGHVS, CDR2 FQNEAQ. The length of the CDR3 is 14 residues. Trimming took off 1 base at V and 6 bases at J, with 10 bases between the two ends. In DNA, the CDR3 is TGTGCCAGCAGCTTAGAGCGGCGCCAAAACACCATATATTTT. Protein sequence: CASSLERRQNTIYF.

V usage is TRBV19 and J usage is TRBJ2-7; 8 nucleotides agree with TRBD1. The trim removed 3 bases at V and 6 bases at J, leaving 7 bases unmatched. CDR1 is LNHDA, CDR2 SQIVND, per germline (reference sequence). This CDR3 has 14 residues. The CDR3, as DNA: TGTGCCAGTAGTATGCGACAGGGGTCGGTCGAGCAGTACTTC. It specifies CASSMRQGSVEQYF.

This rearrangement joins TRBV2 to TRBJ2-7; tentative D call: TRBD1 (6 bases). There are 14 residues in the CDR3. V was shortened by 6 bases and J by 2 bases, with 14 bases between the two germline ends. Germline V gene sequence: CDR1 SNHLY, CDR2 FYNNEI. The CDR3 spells CASRLDRPTYEQYF. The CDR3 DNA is TGTGCCAGCAGGCTGGACAGACCAACCTACGAGCAGTACTTC.

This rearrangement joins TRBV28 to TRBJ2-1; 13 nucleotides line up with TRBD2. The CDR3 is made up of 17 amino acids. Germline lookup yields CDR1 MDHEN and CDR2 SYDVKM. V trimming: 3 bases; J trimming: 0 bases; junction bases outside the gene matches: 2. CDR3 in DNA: TGTGCCAGCAGTTTGTGGACTAGCGGGAGCTCCTACAATGAGCAGTTCTTC. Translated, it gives CASSLWTSGSSYNEQFF.

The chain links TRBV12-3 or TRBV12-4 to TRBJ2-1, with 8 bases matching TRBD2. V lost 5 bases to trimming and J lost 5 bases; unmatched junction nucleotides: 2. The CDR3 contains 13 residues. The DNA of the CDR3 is TGTGCCAGCAGTAAGCGGGAGAACAATGAGCAGTTCTTC. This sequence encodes CASSKRENNEQFF.

CDR3 amino acids: CASSWDSYEQYF. In DNA form, the CDR3 reads TGTGCCAGCAGCTGGGACAGCTACGAGCAGTACTTC. The rearrangement links TRBV12-3 or TRBV12-4 to TRBJ2-7; TRBD1 agrees at 7 bases. The ends lost 6 bases at V and 3 bases at J; junction bases unmatched: 2. The CDR3 loop spans 12 amino acids.

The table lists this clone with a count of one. As DNA, the CDR3 is TGCGCCAGCAAGGGGGCGGCCAAAAACATTCAGTACTTC. Its translation is CASKGAAKNIQYF. V usage is TRBV5-1 and J usage is TRBJ2-4, with 7 bases that match TRBD1. Trimming cost V 6 bases and J 1 base; bases outside gene matches: 1. Germline V lookup: CDR1 SGHRS, CDR2 YFSETQ. The CDR3 spans 13 residues.

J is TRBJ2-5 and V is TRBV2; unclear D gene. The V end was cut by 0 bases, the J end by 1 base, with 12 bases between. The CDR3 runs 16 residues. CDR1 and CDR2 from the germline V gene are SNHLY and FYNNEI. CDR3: CASSEATSLGQETQYF. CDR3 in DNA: TGTGCCAGCAGTGAAGCGACAAGTCTGGGCCAAGAGACCCAGTACTTC.

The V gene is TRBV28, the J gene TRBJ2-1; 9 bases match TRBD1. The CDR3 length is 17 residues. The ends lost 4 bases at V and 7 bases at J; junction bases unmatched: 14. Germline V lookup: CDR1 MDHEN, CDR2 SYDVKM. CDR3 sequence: CASSSYKTGGLGNEQFF. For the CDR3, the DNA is TGTGCCAGCAGTTCCTACAAGACAGGGGGACTGGGAAATGAGCAGTTCTTC.